The present entry profiles one T cell receptor beta chain with its context. After extraction with the RNeasy kit, roughly 0.5 to 1 ug of the RNA was reverse transcribed using random hexamers. Multiplex immunoSEQ PCR targeted 54 Vbeta and 13 Jbeta TCR beta segments. Each CDR3 protein gets one entry after TCRdb re-called the immunoSEQ multiplex PCR reads with MiXCR. This table holds 100,000 to 150,000 distinct CDR3 sequences, around 80% found once. This specimen comes from a study of CD8 T cells in Susac syndrome. The origin of this receptor is a human donor with multiple sclerosis. The sequencing sample was made of CD8+ T cells from PBMCs.

For the CDR3, the DNA is TGTGCCAGCAGTCCCGACAGCCTAAATCAGCCCCAGCATTTT. Translation: CASSPDSLNQPQHF. V is TRBV28 and J is TRBJ1-5, with D possibly matching TRBD1 (5 bases). CDR1 is MDHEN, CDR2 SYDVKM, per germline. CDR3 length: 14 amino acids. V dropped 5 bases and J dropped 4 bases, with 12 bases sitting between them.